The 30 T cell receptor beta chains below were found in one sample sequenced in a study of Ad26.COV2.S vaccination and SARS-CoV-2 variants. Using immunoSEQ multiplex PCR, the repertoire was profiled, and TCRdb retains in-frame clones only, with some absent. The repertoire holds 180,000 or so clones, approximately 90% seen once, with 4.5% to 7.5% in the top ten. The specimen was peripheral blood, collected after recovery from COVID-19. These receptors came from a human donor who had recovered from COVID-19.

The rearrangement uses TRBV6-6 and TRBJ2-1; tentatively, D is TRBD2 (5 bases). Germline V gene data show CDR1 as MNHNY and CDR2 as SVGAGI (reference sequence). This CDR3 comprises 13 residues. The V gene lost 5 bases and the J gene lost 6 bases, with 11 bases spanning the gap. The CDR3 sequence is CASSPVGVNEQFF. CDR3 in DNA: TGTGCCAGCAGTCCTGTCGGGGTCAATGAGCAGTTCTTC.

The V and J genes are TRBV9 and TRBJ2-1; 10 bases are shared with TRBD2. Per germline, CDR1 SGDLS and CDR2 YYNGEE. This CDR3 has 16 amino acids. V lost 0 bases and J lost 8; bases outside the gene matches: 8. CDR3 sequence: CASSVETAGGLDEQFF. The DNA of the CDR3 is TGTGCCAGCAGCGTAGAGACAGCGGGGGGGCTCGATGAGCAGTTCTTC.

This clone was observed a few times. The V call is TRBV18, the J call TRBJ2-7; 9 bases agree with TRBD1. Germline V CDR1 and CDR2: KGHSH, LQKENI. V shed 6 bases and J 0 bases; nucleotides not matched to a gene: 6. This CDR3 is 15 amino acids long. The CDR3 protein is CASSRGQGSSYEQYF. The CDR3 DNA is TGTGCCAGCTCCCGGGGACAGGGTAGCTCCTACGAGCAGTACTTC.

This sequence joins TRBV2 and TRBJ1-1; D perhaps matches TRBD1 (5 bases). The CDR3 has 15 residues. Germline assignment: CDR1 SNHLY and CDR2 FYNNEI. V gave up 9 bases and J gave up 4 bases, with 21 bases separating them. CDR3 nucleotide sequence: TGTGCCAGGTACCGTGGGCAGGAGAGGGGCACTGAAGCTTTCTTT. Translating it yields CARYRGQERGTEAFF.

The rearrangement links TRBV19 to TRBJ1-1; D gene uncertain. Trimming removed 2 bases at V and 4 bases at J, with 11 bases between. In germline, CDR1 is LNHDA, CDR2 SQIVND (reference sequence). The CDR3 has 14 residues. CDR3: CASSIRVAGTEAFF. CDR3 DNA: TGTGCCAGTAGTATAAGGGTGGCGGGCACTGAAGCTTTCTTT.

This rearrangement joins TRBV12-3 or TRBV12-4 to TRBJ1-3; D is unclear. CDR3 length equals 12 residues. The V end lost 6 bases, the J end lost 4 bases, and 7 bases lay between the germline ends. The CDR3 sequence: CASRGLGNTIYF. CDR3 in DNA: TGTGCCAGCAGGGGGTTGGGAAACACCATATATTTT.

The chain combines TRBV5-6 with TRBJ2-2, with D possibly TRBD1 on 6 matching bases. This CDR3 is built from 14 residues. With 5 bases removed from V and 2 bases from J, the gap between germline ends came to 10 bases. CDR1 and CDR2 (germline): SGHDT, YYEEEE. The CDR3 region has the DNA TGTGCCAGCAGACTACAGGGTAACACCGGGGAGCTGTTTTTT. Its protein product is CASRLQGNTGELFF.

The CDR3 reads CASSQEQGNQPQHF. The CDR3 region has the DNA TGTGCCAGCAGCCAAGAGCAGGGAAATCAGCCCCAGCATTTT. The rearrangement uses TRBV16 and TRBJ1-5, with a weak D call TRBD1 (5 bases). Trimming removed 2 bases from V and 4 bases from J, with 9 bases in between. CDR1 KGHSY and CDR2 FQNENV come from the germline V gene. The CDR3 length is 14 residues.

This chain links TRBV15 with TRBJ1-5; D uncertain. Germline V CDR1 and CDR2: LNHNV, YYDKDF (reference sequence). The CDR3 contains 17 residues. Trimming took off 3 bases at V and 0 bases at J, with 15 bases between the two ends. CDR3 protein: CATSSARIGYSNQPQHF. CDR3 in DNA: TGTGCCACCAGCAGTGCGCGCATAGGGTATAGCAATCAGCCCCAGCATTTT.

The chain is built from TRBV4-1 and TRBJ2-2; D is perhaps TRBD1 (6 bases). The germline CDR1 and CDR2 sequences are MGHRA and YSYEKL. V lost 3 bases and J lost 5, with 16 bases in between. The CDR3 is made up of 16 amino acids. The CDR3 is CASSHNRDKPTGELFF. Written as DNA, the CDR3 is TGCGCCAGCAGCCACAACCGGGACAAACCAACCGGGGAGCTGTTTTTT.

In this sample, this clone turned up a few times. The chain combines TRBV28 with TRBJ1-2; TRBD1 might be the D (5 bases). The CDR3 extends over 16 amino acids. Germline lookup yields CDR1 MDHEN and CDR2 SYDVKM. The V end was cut by 2 bases, the J end by 2 bases, with 15 bases between. CDR3 DNA sequence: TGTGCCAGCAGTTTAAGCCCCGGACAAACCAACTATGGCTACACCTTC. As protein: CASSLSPGQTNYGYTF.

The chain is built from TRBV12-3 or TRBV12-4 and TRBJ2-7; 7 nucleotides agree with TRBD2. The junction had 10 bases not matched to a gene; V was cut back by 8 bases and J by 6 bases. CDR3 size: 13 residues. The CDR3 is CASDPSTGGEQYF. The DNA of the CDR3 is TGTGCCAGCGACCCCTCCACGGGAGGCGAGCAGTACTTC.

The V and J genes are TRBV5-4 and TRBJ2-2; D perhaps matches TRBD2 (6 bases). The CDR3 extends over 13 amino acids. The germline V gene has CDR1 SGHNT and CDR2 YYREEE (reference sequence). The V gene lost 3 bases and the J gene lost 7 bases, with 10 bases spanning the gap. The CDR3 nucleotides read TGTGCCAGCAGCTGGTGGGGGGTCGGGGAGCTGTTTTTT. This encodes CASSWWGVGELFF.

J is TRBJ2-5 and V is TRBV4-1, with D possibly TRBD1 on 6 matching bases. The CDR3 is 13 amino acids. Trimming left V 4 bases short and J 4 bases short, with 10 bases between. In germline, CDR1 is MGHRA, CDR2 YSYEKL. The DNA for the CDR3 is TGCGCCAGCAGCCTTACAGGGAGAGAGACCCAGTACTTC. This sequence encodes CASSLTGRETQYF.

V usage is TRBV6-1 and J usage is TRBJ2-2; D may correspond to TRBD1 or TRBD2 (5 bases each). Trimming stripped 0 bases from V and 3 bases from J, with 8 bases between. This CDR3 contains 15 residues. Germline V CDR1 and CDR2: MNHNS, SASEGT. CDR3 sequence: CASSEAWGYTGELFF. CDR3 bases: TGTGCCAGCAGTGAAGCATGGGGGTACACCGGGGAGCTGTTTTTT.

V is TRBV12-3 or TRBV12-4 and J is TRBJ2-5, with 7 positions matching TRBD2. The trim removed 7 bases at V and 7 bases at J, leaving 9 bases unmatched. This CDR3 is 13 amino acids long. CDR3 nucleotides: TGTGCCAGCACCAAAAGCGGGGACGGGACCCAGTACTTC. Its protein product is CASTKSGDGTQYF.

The genes are TRBV7-8 and TRBJ2-5, with D possibly matching TRBD1 (5 bases). The CDR3 totals 15 residues. Germline lookup yields CDR1 SGHVS and CDR2 FQNEAQ. The V end lost 2 bases, the J end lost 5 bases, and 15 bases lay between the germline ends. For the CDR3, the DNA is TGTGCCAGCAGCTTAAACCTAGGGGTTGGCGAGACCCAGTACTTC. This encodes CASSLNLGVGETQYF.

This clone turned up a few times. V gene TRBV3-1 (or the pseudogene TRBV3-2) combines with J gene TRBJ1-2; D is perhaps TRBD1 (6 bases). This CDR3 region has 14 residues. CDR1 and CDR2 (germline): LGHDT, YNNKEL (reference sequence). V gave up 5 bases and J gave up 4 bases, with 14 bases separating them. The CDR3 DNA is TGTGCCAGCAGCGCGACAGGCCTTTCCTATGGCTACACCTTC. It yields the protein CASSATGLSYGYTF.

The chain is built from TRBV7-2 and TRBJ2-7, with D possibly matching TRBD2 (7 bases). Between the trimmed V and J ends, which lost 5 bases and 7 bases, there was a span of 24 bases. This CDR3 contains 16 residues. The germline gives CDR1 SGHTA, CDR2 FQGNSA. The CDR3 loop reads CASSTRGRAGGVEQYF. The CDR3 DNA follows: TGTGCCAGCAGCACCCGAGGGAGGGCTGGGGGCGTGGAGCAGTACTTC.

The V gene is TRBV25-1, the J gene TRBJ1-1; D uncertain. The CDR3 is 12 amino acids. Germline values: CDR1 MGHDK, CDR2 SYGVNS. Trimming pared 4 bases from V and 5 bases from J, leaving 8 bases between. Written as DNA, the CDR3 is TGTGCCAGCAGTGTTGGAAATACTGAAGCTTTCTTT. Amino acid sequence: CASSVGNTEAFF.

This chain connects TRBV10-3 to TRBJ1-1; a possible D gene is TRBD1 (6 bases). Trimming removed 2 bases at V and 1 base at J, with 11 bases between. Germline V gene lookup returns CDR1 ENHRY and CDR2 SYGVKD. This CDR3 is 15 amino acids long. The CDR3 loop is CAISEKGGGNTEAFF. Written as DNA, the CDR3 is TGTGCCATCAGTGAGAAAGGAGGGGGGAACACTGAAGCTTTCTTT.

The chain uses TRBV6-5 and TRBJ1-4; 9 bases map to TRBD1. J gave up 8 bases and V 6 bases, and 7 bases lay outside the gene matches. Germline V gene lookup returns CDR1 MNHEY and CDR2 SVGAGI. This CDR3 region has 14 residues. CDR3 DNA sequence: TGTGCCAGCAGCCCGGACAGGGGAGGGGAAAAACTGTTTTTT. Translation: CASSPDRGGEKLFF.

The chain is built from TRBV5-4 and TRBJ1-1; tentatively, D is TRBD1 (5 bases). The V gene's germline CDR1 is SGHNT and CDR2 YYREEE (reference sequence). V shed 4 bases and J shed 3 bases, with 16 bases lying between them. The CDR3 has 15 amino acids. The CDR3 here is CASSPGGGLDTEAFF. The CDR3 DNA sequence: TGTGCCAGCAGCCCTGGGGGGGGGTTAGACACTGAAGCTTTCTTT.

In regard to this clone: The same CDR3 is also encoded by other DNA sequences in this sample. The chain is built from TRBV27 and TRBJ1-2, with a possible D match to TRBD1 (5 bases). This CDR3 spans 14 amino acids. The germline CDR1 and CDR2 sequences are MNHEY and SMNVEV (reference sequence). V was cut by 5 bases and J by 4 bases, with 14 bases left in between. DNA for the CDR3: TGTGCCAGCAGTCTAAACAGGTTCTCCTATGGCTACACCTTC. It yields the protein CASSLNRFSYGYTF.

The chain is built from TRBV7-9 and TRBJ2-3; 9 bases line up with TRBD2. The CDR3 loop spans 16 amino acids. J was trimmed by 2 bases and V by 0 bases; bases with no gene match: 3. Germline V gene lookup returns CDR1 SEHNR and CDR2 FQNEAQ (reference sequence). In DNA form, the CDR3 reads TGTGCCAGCAGCTTAGCTAGCGGGGGTTTCACAGATACGCAGTATTTT. This translates into CASSLASGGFTDTQYF.

V and J are TRBV15 and TRBJ1-3; D is unclear. The CDR3 contains 15 residues. Germline CDR1 is LNHNV and CDR2 is YYDKDF (reference sequence). Trimming took off 0 bases at V and 1 base at J, with 7 bases between the two ends. Here the CDR3 DNA reads TGTGCCACCAGCAGAGATACCGGATCTGGAAACACCATATATTTT. Its translation is CATSRDTGSGNTIYF. Full variable domain (rest looked up from reference TRBV15 and TRBJ1-3): DAMVIQNPRYQVTQFGKPVTLSCSQTLNHNVMYWYQQKSSQAPKLLFHYYDKDFNNEADTPDNFQSRRPNTSFCFLDIRSPGLGDTAMYLCATSRDTGSGNTIYFGEGSWLTVV.

The genes are TRBV4-2 and TRBJ2-2; 12 nucleotides line up with TRBD1. Per the germline V gene, CDR1 is LGHNA and CDR2 is YNFKEQ. After removal of 2 bases from V and 8 bases from J, the junction contained 6 bases not matched to a gene. The CDR3 runs to 16 residues. The CDR3 loop reads CASSQFGTGGTGELFF. CDR3 sequence (DNA): TGTGCCAGCAGCCAATTCGGGACAGGGGGCACGGGGGAGCTGTTTTTT.

The rearrangement links TRBV5-1 to TRBJ2-3; TRBD1 might be the D (6 bases). The V gene lost 0 bases and the J gene lost 8 bases, with 13 bases spanning the gap. This CDR3 has 14 residues. Per germline, CDR1 SGHRS and CDR2 YFSETQ. CDR3: CASSLDAGVGTQYF. CDR3 sequence (DNA): TGCGCCAGCAGCTTGGATGCAGGGGTGGGTACGCAGTATTTT.

The chain joins TRBV28 to TRBJ2-1, with 10 bases aligning to TRBD2. The CDR3 has 16 residues. Germline lookup yields CDR1 MDHEN and CDR2 SYDVKM. Trimming took 2 bases from V and 7 from J; bases not matched to a gene: 8. The CDR3 region is CASSLDPSGSRNEQFF. DNA for the CDR3: TGTGCCAGCAGTTTAGATCCTAGCGGGAGCCGAAATGAGCAGTTCTTC.

The chain couples TRBV5-1 to TRBJ2-7; a weak D match, TRBD2 (7 bases). Germline lookup yields CDR1 SGHRS and CDR2 YFSETQ. The CDR3 extends over 16 amino acids. V was clipped by 4 bases and J by 2 bases, with 19 bases between them. The CDR3 region has the DNA TGCGCCAGCAGCCCCCGTGGGGCGGGGGCTACCTACGAGCAGTACTTC. The encoded protein is CASSPRGAGATYEQYF.